This TCR beta chain was captured by sequencing in a study of blood T cell repertoires in COVID-19 (dated by TCRdb to about 2020). Regarding the complete study: The collaborator samples originated in the United States, Italy and Spain and spanned the acute and convalescent phases of COVID-19. The prospective study material was composed of cDNA or gDNA derived from T cells, B-cell-depleted T cells, or PBMCs. The dataset comprised deeply sampled blood TCRbeta repertoires from subjects exposed to, actively infected with, or recovered from COVID-19. The repertoires were made available in a free public database intended to serve as a resource for research on the immune response to SARS-CoV-2. Samples came from the ongoing ImmuneRACE study (first 160 participants) plus 1,254 subjects from 6 global collaborators. Sample metadata almost always included a de-identified subject ID, COVID-19 status, age in years and sex. Where available, HLA class I and class II types were taken from metadata supplied by the sample provider and were not determined by assay-based typing. What the research found in general, with its limitations: The amount of clinical and demographic metadata varied by source and participant and was provided uncurated.

At one collaborating source in Seattle, patients were enrolled during active infection and were followed longitudinally through the course of disease. Whole blood was collected in K2EDTA tubes by collaborating institutions according to the institutions' own protocols. For TCRbeta analysis, collaborator samples were shipped as frozen whole blood, as isolated PBMCs, or as DNA extracted from either sample type. This clone appeared once. Its recognized antigen is unknown. It has no much larger one-base neighbor in the sample; base qualities were not kept. The cysteine opens and the phenylalanine closes a CDR3 of 13 amino acids. Here the CDR3 DNA is all that survives: 39 bases in frame from base 1. The junction carries 9 bases between V and J, which are trimmed by 5 bases and 3 bases respectively. CDR1 and CDR2 are drawn from the germline V gene: SGHTA, FQGTGA. TCRbeta CDR3 regions were amplified from genomic DNA using the immunoSEQ Assay, a bias-controlled multiplex PCR. Turning to the authors' computational methods: Nucleated cell counts per sample were estimated from amplification of reference gene primers within the assay. To quantify the absolute abundance of each unique TCRbeta CDR3 rearrangement, sequence reads were collapsed and filtered. For each sample, productive Simpson clonality was calculated by taking the square root of Simpson's diversity index across productive rearrangements. TCRdb provides this immuneACCESS table in a form limited to in-frame rearrangements. Some clones are lacking; in checked studies, under half of them reflect an unresolved V gene, and why the rest are absent is not known. Clone size and V and J calls were adopted from that table, with D and trimming inferred from the DNA. This sample has some 390,000 clones in its table, and approximately 90% of those were observed once. Of the sample, roughly 1.4% falls within the top ten clones.

The V gene is TRBV7-3 and the J gene is TRBJ2-3; a tentative D match to TRBD2 spans 6 bases. This sequence was found in a woman aged 40 to 50 with COVID-19, enrolled during active disease. The sequencing sample was made of peripheral blood. The nucleotides are TGTGCCAGCAGCCGGGGACTGACAGATACGCAGTATTTT. Its product reads: CASSRGLTDTQYF. Here the CDR3 is joined to the reference TRBV7-3 and TRBJ2-3 genes, and the full variable domain is: GAGVSQTPSNKVTEKGKYVELRCDPISGHTALYWYRQSLGQGPEFLIYFQGTGAADDSGLPNDRFFAVRPEGSVSTLKIQRTERGDSAVYLCASSRGLTDTQYFGPGTRLTVL.